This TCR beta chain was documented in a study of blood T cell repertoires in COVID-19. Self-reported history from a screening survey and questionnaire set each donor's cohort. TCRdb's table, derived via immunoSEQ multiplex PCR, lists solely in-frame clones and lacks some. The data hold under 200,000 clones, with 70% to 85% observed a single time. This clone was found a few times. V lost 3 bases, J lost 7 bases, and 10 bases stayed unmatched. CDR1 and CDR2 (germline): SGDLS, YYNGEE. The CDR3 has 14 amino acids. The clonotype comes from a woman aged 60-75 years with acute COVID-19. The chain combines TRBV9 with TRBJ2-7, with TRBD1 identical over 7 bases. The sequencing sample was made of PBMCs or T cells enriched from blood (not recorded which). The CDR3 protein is CASSAPTGCEEQYV. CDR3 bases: TGTGCCAGCAGCGCCCCGACAGGGTGTGAGGAGCAGTACGTC.